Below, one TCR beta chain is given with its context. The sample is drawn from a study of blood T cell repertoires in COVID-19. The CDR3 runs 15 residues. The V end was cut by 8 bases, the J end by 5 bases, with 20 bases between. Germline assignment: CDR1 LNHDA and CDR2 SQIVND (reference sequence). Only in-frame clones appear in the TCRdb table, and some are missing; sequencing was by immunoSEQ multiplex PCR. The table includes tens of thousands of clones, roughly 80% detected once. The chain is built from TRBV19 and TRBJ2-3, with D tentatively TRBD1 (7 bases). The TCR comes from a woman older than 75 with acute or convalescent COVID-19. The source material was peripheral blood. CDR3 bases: TGTGCCAGTGGGGTCGGGACAGACGGGGGAGATACGCAGTATTTT. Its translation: CASGVGTDGGDTQYF.